Listed below are T cell receptor beta chains from one sample, sequenced in a study of T cells after yellow fever vaccination. One entry per CDR3 protein results from TCRdb running MiXCR on the 5' RACE reads. The sample has 230,000 or so distinct CDR3 sequences, roughly 3.5% seen once. Sample: PBMCs, taken 15 days after the yellow fever booster vaccination. These receptors originate from a young man who received the YFV17D yellow fever vaccine. Each CDR3 is given without its conserved first and last residue.

v_call	j_call	cdr3_aa
TRBV5-1	TRBJ1-5	ASSLLQGGQPQH
TRBV13	TRBJ2-1	ASRRAGGPNEQF
TRBV29-1	TRBJ1-1	SVRRGADTEAF
TRBV20-1	TRBJ1-5	SAGAGQGAREPQH
TRBV7-2	TRBJ2-3	ASSQLGARIDTQY
TRBV7-2	TRBJ1-4	ASSLGHPGQGFGEKLF
TRBV4-3	TRBJ2-2	ASSQDPGLEAGELF
TRBV12-3/TRBV12-4	TRBJ1-5	ASSPGAGNQPQH
TRBV30	TRBJ1-4	AWCPATNEKLF
TRBV6-5	TRBJ1-2	ASSYSIQGVDGYT
TRBV19	TRBJ2-1	ASSTLRPDNEQF
TRBV7-2	TRBJ2-5	ASSSIRLAGETQY
TRBV7-2	TRBJ1-2	ASSLTGPRHYGYT
TRBV4-1	TRBJ1-2	ASSQVGENYGYT
TRBV5-1	TRBJ2-5	ASSNSGGPFGETQY
TRBV6-1	TRBJ2-3	ASSERSGTQY
TRBV5-6	TRBJ2-5	ASRRRLQGAGETQY
TRBV6-5	TRBJ1-1	ASSRRVYRTGGNTEAF
TRBV7-3	TRBJ1-1	ASSPQTGGPVGAF
TRBV5-1	TRBJ1-4	ASSLDDSNEKLF